The T cell receptor beta chain under discussion was sequenced for a study of cytomegalovirus exposure and HLA in healthy donors. General observations from the study: Rare TCR sequences predominated, though certain public TCRs were found in many donors.

V shed 5 bases and J shed 3 bases, with 20 bases lying between them. Germline CDR1 and CDR2: SEHNR and FQNEAQ (reference sequence). The length of the CDR3 is 16 residues. About this clone itself: Its antigen is as yet unknown.

The study ran its PCR with 60 Vbeta and 13 Jbeta primers. TCRdb's table, derived via immunoSEQ multiplex PCR, lists solely in-frame clones and lacks some. In the table there are about 120,000 clones, 65% to 85% of which are singletons. What was sequenced was PBMCs. This sequence was found in a woman aged 40 to 55 in good health and CMV-seropositive. The chain combines TRBV7-9 with TRBJ2-7, with D possibly being TRBD1 (6 bases). The CDR3 sequence: CASSEMGASRHYEQYF. DNA of the CDR3: TGTGCCAGCAGCGAAATGGGGGCCAGTCGCCACTACGAGCAGTACTTC.